The 26 T cell receptor beta chains listed next were all sequenced from one sample in a study of T cells after yellow fever vaccination. TCRdb redid the calling of the 5' RACE reads with MiXCR, one entry per CDR3 protein. The table lists over 300,000 distinct CDR3 sequences, 3% to 4.5% of them singletons, with 20% to 30% in the top ten. The sample was PBMCs, taken on the day of the yellow fever booster vaccination. The receptors were gathered from a man aged 18 to 29 who received the YFV17D yellow fever vaccine.

V gene TRBV20-1 combines with J gene TRBJ2-2; 12 bases agree with TRBD2. Trimming removed 4 bases from V and 2 bases from J; junction bases left unmatched: 5. CDR1 is DFQATT, CDR2 SNEGSKA, per germline (reference sequence). The CDR3 totals 16 residues. CDR3 residues: CSATSSGRANTGELFF. CDR3 DNA: TGCAGTGCTACCTCTAGCGGGAGGGCCAACACCGGGGAGCTGTTTTTT.

The rearrangement uses TRBV7-6 and TRBJ2-3, with D possibly being TRBD2 (5 bases). The ends were cut back, 4 bases at V and 4 bases at J, with 15 bases in the middle. The germline CDR1 and CDR2 sequences are SGHVS and FNYEAQ. This CDR3 contains 15 residues. The CDR3 loop reads CASSSNNGLSDTQYF. CDR3 nucleotide sequence: TGTGCCAGCAGCTCCAACAACGGACTTTCAGATACGCAGTATTTT.

This clonotype was detected many times. The chain uses TRBV20-1 and TRBJ2-3; TRBD2 might be the D (5 bases). Germline CDR1 DFQATT, CDR2 SNEGSKA (reference sequence). Trimming pared 3 bases from V and 4 bases from J, leaving 14 bases between. The CDR3 runs 14 residues. The CDR3 is CSASRGRVADTQYF. Written as DNA, the CDR3 is TGCAGTGCTAGTCGGGGAAGGGTGGCAGATACGCAGTATTTT.

This clonotype occurred many times. J is TRBJ2-3 and V is TRBV6-6, with a weak D call TRBD1 (7 bases). The CDR3 has 16 amino acids. In germline, CDR1 is MNHNY, CDR2 SVGAGI (reference sequence). V shed 2 bases and J shed 3 bases, with 15 bases lying between them. CDR3 sequence: CASSYRPGGRTDTQYF. The CDR3 nucleotides are TGTGCCAGCAGTTACCGCCCAGGGGGGCGGACAGATACGCAGTATTTT.

The J gene is TRBJ1-3, the V gene TRBV18; D is ambiguous. From germline, CDR1 is KGHSH and CDR2 LQKENI. V lost 5 bases and J 0 bases, leaving 2 bases between the germline ends. The CDR3 contains 12 residues. In DNA, the CDR3 is TGTGCCAGCTCAGACTCTGGAAACACCATATATTTT. Its protein product is CASSDSGNTIYF.

DNA for the CDR3: TGTGCCAGCAGCCTTCGAAAGGGACATCCGGGGCAGTTCTTC. Its translation is CASSLRKGHPGQFF. The V call is TRBV7-2, the J call TRBJ2-1, with D possibly TRBD1 on 6 matching bases. V was shortened by 5 bases and J by 12 bases, with 20 bases between the two germline ends. Looked up from germline, CDR1 is SGHTA and CDR2 is FQGNSA. CDR3 size: 14 residues.

This clonotype was seen many times. The rearrangement links TRBV29-1 to TRBJ2-2, with 7 bases identical to TRBD2. This CDR3 is 16 amino acids long. V lost 6 bases, J lost 8 bases, and 18 bases stayed unmatched. The V gene's germline CDR1 is SQVTM and CDR2 ANQGSEA. In nucleotides, the CDR3 is TGCAGCGTGCTCCAACCCCGACTAGCATATCCAGGGGAGCTGTTTTTT. Residues: CSVLQPRLAYPGELFF.

The chain links TRBV7-2 to TRBJ2-7; D might be TRBD2 (6 bases). Looked up from germline, CDR1 is SGHTA and CDR2 is FQGNSA. This CDR3 has 11 residues. The ends were cut back, 8 bases at V and 7 bases at J, with 12 bases in the middle. The CDR3 reads CASPPGREQYF. The CDR3 nucleotides are TGTGCCAGCCCACCGGGGAGGGAGCAGTACTTC.

The J gene is TRBJ2-1, the V gene TRBV11-3; TRBD2 agrees at 15 bases. CDR1 and CDR2 from the germline V gene are SGHNT and YENEEA. The CDR3 loop spans 16 amino acids. The V segment lost 5 bases and the J segment 4 bases; nucleotides outside the gene matches: 3. The CDR3 sequence: CASSAGTSGGYNEQFF. CDR3 coding DNA: TGTGCCAGCAGCGCCGGGACTAGCGGGGGGTACAATGAGCAGTTCTTC.

This clonotype was seen many times. The chain is built from TRBV6-2 or TRBV6-3 and TRBJ2-5; D perhaps matches TRBD1 (6 bases). Germline CDR1 MNHEY, CDR2 SVGEGT. The V gene lost 6 bases and the J gene lost 5 bases, with 10 bases spanning the gap. CDR3 length: 12 amino acids. Here the CDR3 DNA reads TGTGCCAGCAGGGACACAGGGGAGACCCAGTACTTC. This translates into CASRDTGETQYF.

This clonotype was counted only a few times. The chain employs TRBV27 and TRBJ2-5, with 14 bases that match TRBD2. Germline values: CDR1 MNHEY, CDR2 SMNVEV (reference sequence). The CDR3 spans 14 residues. V gave up 5 bases and J gave up 8 bases; unmatched junction bases: 4. CDR3 in DNA: TGTGCCAGCAGTCCCGGGACTAGCGGGGGTACCCAGTACTTC. Protein sequence: CASSPGTSGGTQYF.

This clonotype was found many times. The CDR3 DNA is TGTGCCAGCGCGGCGACTCCGGGGGATGAGCAGTTCTTC. Encoded protein: CASAATPGDEQFF. This chain connects TRBV6-2 or TRBV6-3 to TRBJ2-1; a weak D match, TRBD2 (6 bases). The CDR3 extends over 13 amino acids. V shed 8 bases and J shed 8 bases, with 16 bases lying between them. Germline V gene data show CDR1 as MNHEY and CDR2 as SVGEGT.

The genes are TRBV14 and TRBJ2-1; 12 bases match TRBD2. The junction had 10 bases not matched to a gene; V was cut back by 4 bases and J by 9 bases. The CDR3 totals 16 residues. Germline loops: CDR1 SGHDN, CDR2 FVKESK. The CDR3 DNA sequence: TGTGCCAGCAGCCCCCGGGAAGGACTAGCGGGGCTTGAGCAGTTCTTC. Translating it yields CASSPREGLAGLEQFF.

At least ten counts were recorded for this clonotype. The chain uses TRBV18 and TRBJ2-3; D is ambiguous. Deletions cut 1 base from V and 10 bases from J, with 15 bases between. Germline CDR1 reads KGHSH; CDR2 reads LQKENI. The CDR3 is made up of 14 amino acids. CDR3 nucleotide sequence: TGTGCCAGCTCACCACGGCCCGAGCGAGGCCCGCAGTATTTT. This gives the protein CASSPRPERGPQYF.

The table lists this clonotype with many counts. The chain employs TRBV5-1 and TRBJ2-5; 8 bases align to TRBD1. CDR1 is SGHRS and CDR2 is YFSETQ in the germline V gene. This CDR3 has 14 residues. The junction had 3 bases not matched to a gene; V was cut back by 3 bases and J by 2 bases. In DNA form, the CDR3 reads TGCGCCAGCAGCTCGACAGGGGCGCAAGAGACCCAGTACTTC. Translating it yields CASSSTGAQETQYF.

The chain uses TRBV5-6 and TRBJ2-5; perhaps TRBD1 as D (7 bases). V lost 4 bases and J 4 bases, leaving 20 bases between the germline ends. The CDR3 is 16 residues long. CDR1 and CDR2 from the germline V gene are SGHDT and YYEEEE. The CDR3 here is CASSPGGPGGTETQYF. The CDR3 bases are TGTGCCAGCAGCCCCGGCGGTCCAGGGGGGACAGAGACCCAGTACTTC.

Many counts were recorded for this clonotype. The CDR3 reads CSASRPGGSQETQYF. DNA of the CDR3: TGCAGTGCTAGTCGTCCTGGGGGAAGCCAAGAGACCCAGTACTTC. The chain carries TRBV20-1 and TRBJ2-5; D tentatively reads TRBD1 or TRBD2 (5 bases each). Looked up from germline, CDR1 is DFQATT and CDR2 is SNEGSKA (reference sequence). Trimming removed 3 bases at V and 1 base at J, with 15 bases between. The CDR3 sequence is 15 residues long.

The chain employs TRBV7-2 and TRBJ2-1; TRBD2 aligns across 8 bases. Germline CDR1 is SGHTA and CDR2 is FQGNSA. V trimming: 2 bases; J trimming: 2 bases; junction bases outside the gene matches: 5. This CDR3 is built from 16 residues. Here the CDR3 DNA reads TGTGCCAGCAGCTTATGGGCGGGGGGAGCCTACAATGAGCAGTTCTTC. Translated, it gives CASSLWAGGAYNEQFF.

This chain joins TRBV9 and TRBJ2-3; D is uncertain. Looked up from germline, CDR1 is SGDLS and CDR2 is YYNGEE. V was trimmed by 5 bases and J by 4 bases, leaving 14 bases between them. The CDR3 consists of 14 residues. CDR3 DNA: TGTGCCAGCAGGTCGGTTAAACGTGCAGATACGCAGTATTTT. Its translation is CASRSVKRADTQYF.

This clonotype was detected ten times or more. The chain combines TRBV15 with TRBJ2-7; 8 nucleotides line up with TRBD1. Germline CDR1 reads LNHNV; CDR2 reads YYDKDF (reference sequence). The CDR3 consists of 15 residues. J lost 0 bases, V lost 5 bases, and 6 bases had no gene match. In nucleotides, the CDR3 is TGTGCCACCAGCGGACAGGGACTTAGCTCCTACGAGCAGTACTTC. Its protein is CATSGQGLSSYEQYF.

This clonotype has a handful of counts. The genes are TRBV4-1 and TRBJ1-1; tentative D call: TRBD1 (5 bases). V shed 3 bases and J shed 0 bases, with 11 bases lying between them. Germline CDR1 reads MGHRA; CDR2 reads YSYEKL. This CDR3 contains 15 residues. DNA for the CDR3: TGCGCCAGCAGCCAGACGGACACGTTGAACACTGAAGCTTTCTTT. It codes for CASSQTDTLNTEAFF.

This clonotype occurred many times. CDR3 residues: CASSQARVTNEKLFF. The CDR3 bases are TGTGCCAGCAGCCAAGCGCGTGTAACTAATGAAAAACTGTTTTTT. The genes are TRBV3-1 and TRBJ1-4; D uncertain. CDR1 and CDR2 from the germline V gene are LGHDT and YNNKEL (reference sequence). This CDR3 is 15 amino acids long. V was clipped by 1 base and J by 1 base, with 7 bases between them.

The rearrangement links TRBV6-5 to TRBJ2-3; 7 bases are a match to TRBD2. CDR3 size: 17 residues. Per the germline V gene, CDR1 is MNHEY and CDR2 is SVGAGI. V shed 5 bases and J 0 bases; nucleotides not matched to a gene: 11. In nucleotides, the CDR3 is TGTGCCAGCAGTCCGGGTGGGGAGGGCATGAGCACAGATACGCAGTATTTT. Amino acids: CASSPGGEGMSTDTQYF.

The V and J genes are TRBV28 and TRBJ1-1; the match to TRBD1 covers 8 bases. The CDR3 is made up of 12 amino acids. Trimming at V came to 7 bases and at J to 7 bases, leaving 5 bases not matched to a gene. Germline CDR1 and CDR2: MDHEN and SYDVKM. The CDR3 DNA follows: TGTGCCAGCACCCGACAGGGGAATGAAGCTTTCTTT. Amino acid sequence: CASTRQGNEAFF.

J is TRBJ2-5 and V is TRBV20-1, with D perhaps matching TRBD2 (5 bases). The CDR3 spans 14 residues. Germline lookup yields CDR1 DFQATT and CDR2 SNEGSKA (reference sequence). Trimming took off 0 bases at V and 12 bases at J, with 20 bases between the two ends. DNA for the CDR3: TGCAGTGCTAGAGAGATTAAGGGAGAACCTCGAGAGTACTTC. Its translation is CSAREIKGEPREYF.

In this sample, this clonotype turned up a few times. J is TRBJ2-3 and V is TRBV12-3 or TRBV12-4; no reliable D call. The CDR3 has 13 amino acids. V was cut by 4 bases and J by 2 bases, with 7 bases left in between. The CDR3 coding sequence is TGTGCCAGCAGTTGGGCAGTCACAGATACGCAGTATTTT. It codes for CASSWAVTDTQYF.